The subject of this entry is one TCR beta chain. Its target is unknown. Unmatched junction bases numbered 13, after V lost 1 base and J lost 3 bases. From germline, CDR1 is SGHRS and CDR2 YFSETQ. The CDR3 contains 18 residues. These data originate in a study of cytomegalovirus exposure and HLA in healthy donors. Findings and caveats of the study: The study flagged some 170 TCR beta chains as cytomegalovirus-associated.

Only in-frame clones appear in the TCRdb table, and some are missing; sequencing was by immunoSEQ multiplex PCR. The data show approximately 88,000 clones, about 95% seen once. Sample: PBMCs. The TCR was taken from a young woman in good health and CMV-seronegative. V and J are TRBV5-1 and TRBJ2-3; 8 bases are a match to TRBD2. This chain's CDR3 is CASSLNVRAAGETDTQYF. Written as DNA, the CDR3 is TGCGCCAGCAGCTTGAACGTCAGGGCAGCGGGAGAGACAGATACGCAGTATTTT.